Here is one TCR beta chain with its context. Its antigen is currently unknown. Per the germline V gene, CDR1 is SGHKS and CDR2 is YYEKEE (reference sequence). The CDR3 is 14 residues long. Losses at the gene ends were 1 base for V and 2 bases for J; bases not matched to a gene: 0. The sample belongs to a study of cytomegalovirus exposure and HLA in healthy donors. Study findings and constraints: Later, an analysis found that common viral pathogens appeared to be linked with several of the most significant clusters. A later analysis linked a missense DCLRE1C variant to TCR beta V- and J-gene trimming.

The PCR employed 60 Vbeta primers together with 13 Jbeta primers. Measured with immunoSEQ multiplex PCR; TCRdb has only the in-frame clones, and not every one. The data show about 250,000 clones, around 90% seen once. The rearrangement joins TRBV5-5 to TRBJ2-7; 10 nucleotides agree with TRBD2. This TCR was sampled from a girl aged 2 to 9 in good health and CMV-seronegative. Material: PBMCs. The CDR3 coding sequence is TGTGCCAGCAGCTTGACTAGCGGGACCTACGAGCAGTACTTC. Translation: CASSLTSGTYEQYF.